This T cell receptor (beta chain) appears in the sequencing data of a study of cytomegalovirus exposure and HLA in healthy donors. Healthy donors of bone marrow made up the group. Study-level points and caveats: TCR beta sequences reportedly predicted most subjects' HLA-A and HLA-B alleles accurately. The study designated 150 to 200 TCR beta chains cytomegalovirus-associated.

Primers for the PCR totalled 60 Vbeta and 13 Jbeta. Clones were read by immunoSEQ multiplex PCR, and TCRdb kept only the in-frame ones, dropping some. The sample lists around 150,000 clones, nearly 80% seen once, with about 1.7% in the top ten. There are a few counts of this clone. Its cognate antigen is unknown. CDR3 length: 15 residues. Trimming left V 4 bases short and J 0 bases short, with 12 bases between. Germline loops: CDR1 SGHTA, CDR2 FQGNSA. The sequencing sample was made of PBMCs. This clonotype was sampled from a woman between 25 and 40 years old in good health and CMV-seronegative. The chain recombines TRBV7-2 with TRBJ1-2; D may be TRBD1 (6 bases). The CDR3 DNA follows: TGTGCCAGCAGCTACACAGGGCTAGCTAACTATGGCTACACCTTC. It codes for CASSYTGLANYGYTF.